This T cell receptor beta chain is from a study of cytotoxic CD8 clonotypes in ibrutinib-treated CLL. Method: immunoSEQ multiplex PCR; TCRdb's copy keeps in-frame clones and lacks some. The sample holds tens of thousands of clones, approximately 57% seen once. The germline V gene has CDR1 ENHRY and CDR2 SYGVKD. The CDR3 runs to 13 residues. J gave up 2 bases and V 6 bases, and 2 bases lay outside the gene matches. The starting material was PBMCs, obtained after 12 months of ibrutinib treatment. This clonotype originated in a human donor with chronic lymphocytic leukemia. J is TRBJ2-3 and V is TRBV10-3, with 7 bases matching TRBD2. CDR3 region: CAIRTSDTDTQYF. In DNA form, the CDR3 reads TGTGCCATCAGAACTAGCGACACAGATACGCAGTATTTT.